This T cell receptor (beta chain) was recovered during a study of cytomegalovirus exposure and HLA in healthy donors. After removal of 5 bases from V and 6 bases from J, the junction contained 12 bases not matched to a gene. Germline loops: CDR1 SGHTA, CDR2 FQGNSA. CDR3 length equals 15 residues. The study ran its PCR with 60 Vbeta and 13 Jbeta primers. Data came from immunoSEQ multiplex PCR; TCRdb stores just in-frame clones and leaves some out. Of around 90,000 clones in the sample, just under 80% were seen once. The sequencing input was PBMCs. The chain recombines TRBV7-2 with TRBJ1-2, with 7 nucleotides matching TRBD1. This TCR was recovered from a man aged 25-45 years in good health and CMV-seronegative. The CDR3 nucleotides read TGTGCCAGCAGCGTATTGACAGGGTTCGATAATGGCTACACCTTC. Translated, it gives CASSVLTGFDNGYTF. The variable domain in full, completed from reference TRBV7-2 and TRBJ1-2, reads GAGVSQSPSNKVTEKGKDVELRCDPISGHTALYWYRQSLGQGLEFLIYFQGNSAPDKSGLPSDRFSAERTGGSVSTLTIQRTQQEDSAVYLCASSVLTGFDNGYTFGSGTRLTVV.